The 12 T cell receptor beta chains below come from one sample, sequenced in a study of control samples from healthy donors and cancer patients. Measured with immunoSEQ multiplex PCR; TCRdb has only the in-frame clones, and not every one. The sample carries around 120,000 clones, 80% to 90% recorded once. Sequencing was performed on PBMCs. Receptors originate from a woman between 50 and 59 years old with colorectal cancer.

This clone was observed once. The V and J genes are TRBV3-1 (or the pseudogene TRBV3-2) and TRBJ1-1, with a weak D call TRBD1 (5 bases). The ends were cut back, 8 bases at V and 3 bases at J, with 10 bases in the middle. This CDR3 spans 12 amino acids. From germline, CDR1 is LGHDT and CDR2 YNNKEL (reference sequence). CDR3 coding DNA: TGTGCCAGCCGCGGAGGGGACACTGAAGCTTTCTTT. Encoded protein: CASRGGDTEAFF.

V is TRBV25-1 and J is TRBJ1-2; D gene uncertain. Germline-derived CDR1 and CDR2 are MGHDK and SYGVNS. The CDR3 runs to 14 residues. Trimming removed 3 bases from V and 2 bases from J, with 10 bases in between. The CDR3 coding sequence is TGTGCCAGCAGTGAGTCTGGAGGGAACTATGGCTACACCTTC. The encoded protein is CASSESGGNYGYTF.

V and J are TRBV6-1 and TRBJ2-7; D gene ambiguous. CDR3 size: 11 residues. V gave up 1 base and J gave up 6 bases, with 4 bases separating them. The germline V gene has CDR1 MNHNS and CDR2 SASEGT. DNA of the CDR3: TGTGCCAGCAGTGAAGGTGGCGAGCAGTACTTC. Protein product: CASSEGGEQYF.

V and J are TRBV27 and TRBJ1-4; D ambiguous. Germline CDR1 is MNHEY and CDR2 is SMNVEV (reference sequence). Trimming took 0 bases from V and 0 from J, leaving 5 bases between them. CDR3 length: 15 amino acids. The CDR3 region is CASSLSSATNEKLFF. The CDR3 DNA is TGTGCCAGCAGTTTATCCTCAGCAACTAATGAAAAACTGTTTTTT.

The chain combines TRBV2 with TRBJ2-7; 8 bases are shared with TRBD2. The trim removed 4 bases at V and 4 bases at J, leaving 6 bases unmatched. Germline lookup yields CDR1 SNHLY and CDR2 FYNNEI. This CDR3 spans 14 amino acids. The CDR3 spells CASSVSSGSYEQYF. Here the CDR3 DNA reads TGTGCCAGCAGTGTTTCTAGCGGGTCGTACGAGCAGTACTTC.

The gene calls are TRBV6-5 and TRBJ1-2, with 8 positions matching TRBD1. This CDR3 comprises 13 residues. Germline V gene data show CDR1 as MNHEY and CDR2 as SVGAGI. Trimming removed 5 bases from V and 4 bases from J; junction bases left unmatched: 3. DNA of the CDR3: TGTGCCAGCAGTCTGGGACAGGTCTATGGCTACACCTTC. It specifies CASSLGQVYGYTF.

This clone appeared once. This sequence joins TRBV6-6 and TRBJ2-3; 9 bases are a match to TRBD1. Germline CDR1 and CDR2: MNHNY and SVGAGI (reference sequence). The CDR3 runs to 18 residues. V lost 5 bases to trimming and J lost 4 bases; unmatched junction nucleotides: 16. The CDR3 nucleotides read TGTGCCAGCAGTCCGCGTCCCGGGACAGGGTTTGGGCCAGATACGCAGTATTTT. This codes for CASSPRPGTGFGPDTQYF.

The rearrangement links TRBV7-8 to TRBJ2-2; the match to TRBD2 covers 10 bases. Germline trimming cut 5 bases from V and 4 bases from J; bases unmatched to any gene: 4. The CDR3 loop spans 15 amino acids. Looked up from germline, CDR1 is SGHVS and CDR2 is FQNEAQ. CDR3 DNA sequence: TGTGCCAGCAGCCGAGCGGGAGGGGGCACCGGGGAGCTGTTTTTT. Encoded protein: CASSRAGGGTGELFF.

The chain combines TRBV19 with TRBJ2-1, with D possibly being TRBD1 (5 bases). V gave up 6 bases and J gave up 4 bases, with 13 bases separating them. The CDR3 length is 14 residues. CDR1 is LNHDA and CDR2 is SQIVND in the germline V gene (reference sequence). This CDR3 reads CASSPLREYNEQFF. The DNA for the CDR3 is TGTGCCAGTAGCCCCCTCAGGGAATACAATGAGCAGTTCTTC.

The V and J genes are TRBV2 and TRBJ1-5, with no clear D. The length of the CDR3 is 13 residues. Germline V gives CDR1 SNHLY, CDR2 FYNNEI. The V gene lost 9 bases and the J gene lost 1 base, with 10 bases spanning the gap. The CDR3: CASHEWSNQPQHF. The CDR3 DNA sequence: TGTGCCAGTCACGAATGGAGCAATCAGCCCCAGCATTTT.

This clone was seen a single time. The chain employs TRBV30 and TRBJ1-2, with 9 positions matching TRBD1. The trim removed 8 bases at V and 8 bases at J, leaving 12 bases unmatched. CDR3 size: 13 residues. Germline-derived CDR1 and CDR2 are GTSNPN and SVGIG (reference sequence). DNA for the CDR3: TGTGCCCAGGGGGGGACAGGGTTGGGCGGCTACACCTTC. Translated: CAQGGTGLGGYTF.

The J gene is TRBJ1-1, the V gene TRBV9; D gene ambiguous. Germline V gene data show CDR1 as SGDLS and CDR2 as YYNGEE. The CDR3 totals 13 residues. V dropped 4 bases and J dropped 1 base, with 8 bases sitting between them. CDR3 protein: CASSLVRNTEAFF. CDR3 DNA sequence: TGTGCCAGCAGCTTGGTTAGGAACACTGAAGCTTTCTTT.